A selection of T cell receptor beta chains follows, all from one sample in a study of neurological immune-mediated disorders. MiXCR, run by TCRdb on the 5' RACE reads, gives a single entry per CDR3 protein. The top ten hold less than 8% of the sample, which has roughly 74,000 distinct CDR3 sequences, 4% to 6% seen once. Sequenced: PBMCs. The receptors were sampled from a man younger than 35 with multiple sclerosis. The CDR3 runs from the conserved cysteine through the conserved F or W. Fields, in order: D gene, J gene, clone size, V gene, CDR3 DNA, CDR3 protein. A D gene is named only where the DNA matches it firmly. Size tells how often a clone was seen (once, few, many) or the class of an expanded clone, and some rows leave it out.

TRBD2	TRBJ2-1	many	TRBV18	TGTGCCAGCTCACCGAGACTAGCGGGAGAGTCCAACAATGAGCAGTTCTTC	CASSPRLAGESNNEQFF
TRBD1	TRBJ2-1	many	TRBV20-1	TGCAGTGCTAGAGACCTCCGCGGGACAGGGCGTTACAATGAGCAGTTCTTC	CSARDLRGTGRYNEQFF
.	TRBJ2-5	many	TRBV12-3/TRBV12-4	TGTGCCAGCAGTTTAATCCCCGGGGGACCGCAGTACTTC	CASSLIPGGPQYF
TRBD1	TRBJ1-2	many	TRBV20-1	TGCAGTGCCAAGGGGGACAGTGAGTATGGCTACACCTTC	CSAKGDSEYGYTF
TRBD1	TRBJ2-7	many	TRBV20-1	TGCAGTGCTAGAGCCGGACAGGCCTTCTACGAGCAGTACTTC	CSARAGQAFYEQYF
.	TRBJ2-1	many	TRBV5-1	TGCGCCAGCAGCTTGGACCGTGAGCAGTTCTTC	CASSLDREQFF
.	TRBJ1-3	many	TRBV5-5	TGTGCCAGCAGCTTGTCCGCGGCCGGAAACACCATATATTTT	CASSLSAAGNTIYF
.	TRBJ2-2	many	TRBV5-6	TGTGCCAGCAGCTTGGTAGGGGCAAACACCGGGGAGCTGTTTTTT	CASSLVGANTGELFF
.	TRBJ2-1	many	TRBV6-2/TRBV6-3	TGTGCCAGCAGGACCTCGCGGACGAAACCCTACAATGAGCAGTTCTTC	CASRTSRTKPYNEQFF
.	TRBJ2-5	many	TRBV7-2	TGTGCCAGCAGCTTAGTTTCGTTCGCAAGAGAGACCCAGTACTTC	CASSLVSFARETQYF
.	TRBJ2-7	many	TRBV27	TGTGCCAGCAGTTTATCTACCCCCTACGAGCAGTACTTC	CASSLSTPYEQYF
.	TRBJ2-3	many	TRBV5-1	TGCGCCAGCAGCTTGGATCATACTAACACAGATACGCAGTATTTT	CASSLDHTNTDTQYF
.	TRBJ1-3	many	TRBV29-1	TGCAGCGTTCAGCTCTCTGGAAACACCATATATTTT	CSVQLSGNTIYF
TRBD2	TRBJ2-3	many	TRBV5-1	TGCGCCAGCAGCCTCCCCCTAGCGGGTAGCACAGATACGCAGTATTTT	CASSLPLAGSTDTQYF
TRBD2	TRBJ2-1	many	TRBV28	TGTGCCAGCAGTCCCCGGGGGACTAGAGAGCAGTTCTTC	CASSPRGTREQFF
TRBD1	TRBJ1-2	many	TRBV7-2	TGTGCCAGCAGCGCCGACAGGGGCTTTCTTCGTGGCTACACCTTC	CASSADRGFLRGYTF
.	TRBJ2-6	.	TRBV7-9	TGTGCCAGCAGCCACCGAGGGAGTTCTGGGGCCAACGTCCTGACTTTC	CASSHRGSSGANVLTF
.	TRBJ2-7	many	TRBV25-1	TGTGCCAGCAGTGAATCAGGGTCCTACGAGCAGTACTTC	CASSESGSYEQYF
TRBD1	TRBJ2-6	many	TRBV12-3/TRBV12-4	TGTGCCAGCAGTTGGACAGGGCCCGGGGCCAACGTCCTGACTTTC	CASSWTGPGANVLTF
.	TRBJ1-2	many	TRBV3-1	TGTGCCAGCAGCCAAGATCGCAGAGGCTACACCTTC	CASSQDRRGYTF
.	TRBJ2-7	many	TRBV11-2	TGTGCCAGCAGCTTAGATTTCCACGAGCAGTACTTC	CASSLDFHEQYF
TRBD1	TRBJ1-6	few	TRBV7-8	TGTGCCAGCAGCCCGAACAGGGGGCATAATTCACCCCTCCACTTT	CASSPNRGHNSPLHF
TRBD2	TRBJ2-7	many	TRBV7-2	TGTGCCAGCAGCTTAGGGCCGGGAGGATCCTACGAGCAGTACTTC	CASSLGPGGSYEQYF
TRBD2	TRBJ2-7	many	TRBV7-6	TGTGCCAGCAGCCCCCGGTGGACTAGCGGGAGAGGCGAGCAGTACTTC	CASSPRWTSGRGEQYF
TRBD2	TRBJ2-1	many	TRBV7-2	TGTGCCAGCAGCCGCCCAACCCTAGCGGGAGAAACGAATGAGCAGTTCTTC	CASSRPTLAGETNEQFF
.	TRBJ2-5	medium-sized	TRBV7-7	TGTGCTAGCAGCTTAGGGCGGGGTGTCACTGTGGAGACCCAGTACTTC	CASSLGRGVTVETQYF
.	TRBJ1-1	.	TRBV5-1	TGCGCCAGCAGTCAGGGATTGGGGAACACTGAAGCTTTCTTT	CASSQGLGNTEAFF